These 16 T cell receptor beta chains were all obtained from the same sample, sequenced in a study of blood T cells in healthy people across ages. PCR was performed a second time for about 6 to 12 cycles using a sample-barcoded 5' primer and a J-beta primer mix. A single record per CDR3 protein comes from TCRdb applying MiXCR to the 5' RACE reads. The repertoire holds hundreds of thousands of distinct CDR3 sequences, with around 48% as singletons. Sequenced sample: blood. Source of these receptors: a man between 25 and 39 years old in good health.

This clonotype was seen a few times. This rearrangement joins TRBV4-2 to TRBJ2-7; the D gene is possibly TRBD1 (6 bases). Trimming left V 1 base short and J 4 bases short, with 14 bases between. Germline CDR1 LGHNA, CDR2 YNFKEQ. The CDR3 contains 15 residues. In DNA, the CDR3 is TGTGCCAGCAGCCAAGTCCCGGCAGGGACATACGAGCAGTACTTC. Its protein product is CASSQVPAGTYEQYF.

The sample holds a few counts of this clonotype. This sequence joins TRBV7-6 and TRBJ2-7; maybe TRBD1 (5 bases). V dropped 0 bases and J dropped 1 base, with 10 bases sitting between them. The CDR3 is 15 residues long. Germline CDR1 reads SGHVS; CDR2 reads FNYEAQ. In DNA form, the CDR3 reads TGTGCCAGCAGCTTAGCTGGGGCACAATCCTACGAGCAGTACTTC. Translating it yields CASSLAGAQSYEQYF.

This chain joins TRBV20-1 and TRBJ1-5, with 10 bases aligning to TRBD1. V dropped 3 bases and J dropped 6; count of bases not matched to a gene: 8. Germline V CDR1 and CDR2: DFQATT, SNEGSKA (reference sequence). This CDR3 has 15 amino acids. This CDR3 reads CSARAGTGEGQPQHF. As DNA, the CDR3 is TGCAGTGCTAGGGCCGGGACAGGGGAGGGTCAGCCCCAGCATTTT.

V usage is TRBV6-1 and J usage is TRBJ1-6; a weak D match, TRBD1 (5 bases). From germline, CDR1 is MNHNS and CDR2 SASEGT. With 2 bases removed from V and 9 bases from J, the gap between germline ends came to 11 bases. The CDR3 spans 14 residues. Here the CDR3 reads CASSESQGGSPLHF. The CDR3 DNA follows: TGTGCCAGCAGTGAAAGTCAGGGCGGTTCACCCCTCCACTTT.

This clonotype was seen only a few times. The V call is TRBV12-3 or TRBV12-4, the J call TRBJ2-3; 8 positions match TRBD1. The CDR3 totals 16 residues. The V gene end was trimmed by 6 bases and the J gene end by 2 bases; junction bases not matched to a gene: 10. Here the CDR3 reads CASSPSWDRYTDTQYF. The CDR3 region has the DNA TGTGCCAGCAGCCCAAGCTGGGACAGGTACACAGATACGCAGTATTTT.

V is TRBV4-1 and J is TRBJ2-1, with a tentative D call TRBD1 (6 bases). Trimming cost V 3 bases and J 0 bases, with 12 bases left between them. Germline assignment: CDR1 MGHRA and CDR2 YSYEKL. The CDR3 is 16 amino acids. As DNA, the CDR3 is TGCGCCAGCAGCCAGGGCCGGGACACCTCCTACAATGAGCAGTTCTTC. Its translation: CASSQGRDTSYNEQFF.

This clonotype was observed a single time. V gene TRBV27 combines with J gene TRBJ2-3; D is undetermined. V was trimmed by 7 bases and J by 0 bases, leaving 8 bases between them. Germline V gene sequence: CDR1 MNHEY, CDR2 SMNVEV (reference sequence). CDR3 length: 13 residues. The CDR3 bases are TGTGCCAGCAAAGGGCAGAGCACAGATACGCAGTATTTT. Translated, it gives CASKGQSTDTQYF.

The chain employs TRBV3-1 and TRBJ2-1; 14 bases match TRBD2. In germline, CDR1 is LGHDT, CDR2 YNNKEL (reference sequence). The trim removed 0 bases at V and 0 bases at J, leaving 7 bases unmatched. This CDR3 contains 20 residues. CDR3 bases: TGTGCCAGCAGCCAAGATCGGACTAGCGGGGGGTTCCTCTCCTACAATGAGCAGTTCTTC. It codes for CASSQDRTSGGFLSYNEQFF.

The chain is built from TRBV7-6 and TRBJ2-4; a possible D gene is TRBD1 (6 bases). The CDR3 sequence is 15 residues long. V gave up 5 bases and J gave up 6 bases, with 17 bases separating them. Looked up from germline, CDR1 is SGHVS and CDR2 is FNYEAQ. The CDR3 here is CASSPTRDMLNIQYF. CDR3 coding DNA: TGTGCCAGCAGCCCTACCCGGGACATGCTAAACATTCAGTACTTC.

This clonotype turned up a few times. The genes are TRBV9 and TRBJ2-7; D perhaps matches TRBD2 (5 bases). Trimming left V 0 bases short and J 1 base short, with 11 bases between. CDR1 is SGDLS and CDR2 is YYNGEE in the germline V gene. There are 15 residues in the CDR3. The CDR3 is CASSVGLADSYEQYF. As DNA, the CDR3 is TGTGCCAGCAGCGTAGGCCTAGCAGATTCCTACGAGCAGTACTTC. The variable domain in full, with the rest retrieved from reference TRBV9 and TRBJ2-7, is DSGVTQTPKHLITATGQRVTLRCSPRSGDLSVYWYQQSLDQGLQFLIQYYNGEERAKGNILERFSAQQFPDLHSELNLSSLELGDSALYFCASSVGLADSYEQYFGPGTRLTVT.

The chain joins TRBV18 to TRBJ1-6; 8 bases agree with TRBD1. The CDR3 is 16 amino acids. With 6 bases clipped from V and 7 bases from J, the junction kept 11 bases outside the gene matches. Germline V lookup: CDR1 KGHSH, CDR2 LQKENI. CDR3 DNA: TGTGCCAGCTCTCTTAACAGGGGGACTTGGAATTCACCCCTCCACTTT. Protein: CASSLNRGTWNSPLHF.

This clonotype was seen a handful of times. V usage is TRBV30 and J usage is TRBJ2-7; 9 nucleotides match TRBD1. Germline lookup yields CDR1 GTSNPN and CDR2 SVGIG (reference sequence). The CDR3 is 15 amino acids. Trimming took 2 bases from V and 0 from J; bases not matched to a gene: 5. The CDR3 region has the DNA TGTGCCTGGAGTCGGGGACAGGGCCTCTCCTACGAGCAGTACTTC. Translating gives CAWSRGQGLSYEQYF.

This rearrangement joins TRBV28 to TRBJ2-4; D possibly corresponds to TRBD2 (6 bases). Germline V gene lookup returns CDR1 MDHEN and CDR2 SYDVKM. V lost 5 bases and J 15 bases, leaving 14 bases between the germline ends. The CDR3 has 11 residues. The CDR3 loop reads CASSHTTAGYF. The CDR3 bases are TGTGCCAGCAGTCACACGACAGCGGGGTACTTC.

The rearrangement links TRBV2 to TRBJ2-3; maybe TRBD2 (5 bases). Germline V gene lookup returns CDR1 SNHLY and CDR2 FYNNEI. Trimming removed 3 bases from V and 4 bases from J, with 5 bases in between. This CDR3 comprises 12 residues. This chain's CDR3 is CASSERADTQYF. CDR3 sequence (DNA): TGTGCCAGCAGTGAGCGGGCAGATACGCAGTATTTT. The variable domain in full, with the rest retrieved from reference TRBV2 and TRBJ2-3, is EPEVTQTPSHQVTQMGQEVILRCVPISNHLYFYWYRQILGQKVEFLVSFYNNEISEKSEIFDDQFSVERPDGSNFTLKIRSTKLEDSAMYFCASSERADTQYFGPGTRLTVL.

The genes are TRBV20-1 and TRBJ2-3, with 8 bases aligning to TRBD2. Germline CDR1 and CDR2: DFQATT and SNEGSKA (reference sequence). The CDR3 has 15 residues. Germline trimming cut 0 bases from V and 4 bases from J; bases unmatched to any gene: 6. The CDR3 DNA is TGCAGTGCTAGAGATCCGGGGGGGCCCTCAGATACGCAGTATTTT. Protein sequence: CSARDPGGPSDTQYF.

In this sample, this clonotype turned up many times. CDR3 sequence: CSVLGGDTSTDTQYF. In DNA form, the CDR3 reads TGCAGCGTCCTTGGGGGTGACACGAGCACAGATACGCAGTATTTT. The V gene is TRBV29-1, the J gene TRBJ2-3, with D perhaps given as TRBD1 or TRBD2 (5 bases each). CDR1 SQVTM and CDR2 ANQGSEA come from the germline V gene. With 6 bases removed from V and 0 bases from J, the gap between germline ends came to 16 bases. The CDR3 has 15 amino acids.